The subject of this entry is one T cell receptor beta chain. Its antigen is not known. The repertoire was sequenced with immunoSEQ multiplex PCR; TCRdb's copy has only in-frame clones and lacks some. The sample holds just under 55,000 clones, about 89% seen once. The data were obtained in a study of T cell responses to AZD1222 COVID-19 vaccine. This CDR3 has 11 amino acids. The V gene lost 10 bases and the J gene lost 4 bases, with 11 bases spanning the gap. General observations from the study: Just 6 or 7 people given AZD1222 tested seropositive at baseline.

Specimen: peripheral blood, collected on day 0 of AZD1222 vaccination. This TCR was recovered from an adult in good health. The V call is TRBV12-3 or TRBV12-4, the J call TRBJ2-7, with D hard to call. CDR3 amino acids: CATSTGYEQYF. As DNA, the CDR3 is TGTGCCACTTCCACGGGTTACGAGCAGTACTTC.